Listed below are T cell receptor beta chains from one sample, sequenced in a study of human T cells and chemical hapten exposure. TCRdb reprocessed the RACE reads with MiXCR, giving one entry per CDR3 protein. Of 50,000 to 70,000 distinct CDR3 sequences in the sample, roughly 12% were seen once. Sequenced material: whole blood, taken in connection with sensitization to the hapten diphenylcyclopropenone (DPC). The receptors were sampled from a man aged 25-45 years with alopecia areata. Some clones in this sample may be carry-over from other donors' samples. Both conserved end residues are part of each CDR3. A D gene is named only where the DNA matches it firmly. Clone size, where shown, is once, few, many, or a class for clones that have expanded.

d_gene | len | j_gene | v_gene | abundance | CDR3aa | CDR3nt
TRBD1 | 13 | TRBJ1-4 | TRBV7-6 | many | CASSIGTAEKLFF | TGTGCCAGCAGTATAGGGACAGCCGAAAAACTGTTTTTT
. | 12 | TRBJ1-5 | TRBV7-2 | . | CASSGVNQPQHF | TGTGCCAGCAGCGGTGTCAATCAGCCCCAGCATTTT
. | 12 | TRBJ1-3 | TRBV12-3/TRBV12-4 | few | CASSFGGNTIYF | TGTGCCAGCAGTTTCGGTGGAAACACCATATATTTT
TRBD1 | 13 | TRBJ2-4 | TRBV9 | . | CASSHTGDNIQYF | TGTGCCAGCAGCCACACAGGGGACAACATTCAGTACTTC
TRBD2 | 19 | TRBJ2-1 | TRBV7-2 | medium-sized | CASSLTSGGPATPYNEQFF | TGTGCCAGCAGTCTGACTAGCGGGGGGCCCGCAACCCCCTACAATGAGCAGTTCTTC
. | 15 | TRBJ1-2 | TRBV4-3 | many | CASSQEQGRKDGYTF | TGCGCCAGCAGCCAAGAACAAGGGCGAAAGGATGGCTACACCTTC
TRBD1 | 16 | TRBJ2-2 | TRBV7-3 | few | CASSQTGQGNTGELFF | TGTGCCAGCAGCCAAACAGGACAGGGAAACACCGGGGAGCTGTTTTTT
TRBD2 | 15 | TRBJ2-3 | TRBV12-3/TRBV12-4 | many | CASSSRGSGVDTQYF | TGTGCCAGCAGTTCCCGCGGTAGCGGGGTAGATACGCAGTATTTT
. | 13 | TRBJ2-7 | TRBV6-6 | few | CASSYPNGDEQYF | TGTGCCAGCAGTTATCCCAACGGAGACGAGCAGTACTTC
. | 15 | TRBJ2-1 | TRBV14 | few | CASSQRPASYNEQFF | TGTGCCAGCAGCCAAAGACCCGCCTCCTACAATGAGCAGTTCTTC
TRBD1 | 16 | TRBJ1-1 | TRBV7-6 | many | CASSLAGGQGGTEAFF | TGTGCCAGCAGCTTAGCGGGAGGACAGGGAGGCACTGAAGCTTTCTTT
TRBD1 | 16 | TRBJ2-2 | TRBV7-8 | many | CASNNLQGANTGELFF | TGTGCCAGCAACAACTTACAGGGGGCGAACACCGGGGAGCTGTTTTTT
TRBD1 | 14 | TRBJ2-3 | TRBV5-4 | . | CASSQRQGPDTQYF | TGTGCCAGCAGCCAGCGACAGGGGCCAGATACGCAGTATTTT
. | 14 | TRBJ2-7 | TRBV29-1 | . | CSVVGSWSGYEQYF | TGCAGCGTTGTCGGGTCCTGGTCGGGGTACGAGCAGTACTTC
. | 13 | TRBJ2-3 | TRBV7-7 | many | CASSERSTDTQYF | TGTGCCAGCAGCGAGAGAAGCACAGATACGCAGTATTTT
TRBD2 | 15 | TRBJ2-1 | TRBV7-7 | many | CASSLGGTSIHEQFF | TGTGCCAGCAGCTTAGGCGGGACTAGTATCCATGAGCAGTTCTTC
TRBD1 | 15 | TRBJ1-5 | TRBV11-2 | many | CASSFDPGGNQPQHF | TGTGCCAGCAGCTTTGATCCAGGGGGAAATCAGCCCCAGCATTTT
. | 16 | TRBJ1-4 | TRBV25-1 | many | CASSESLGETNEKLFF | TGTGCCAGCAGTGAATCACTGGGAGAAACTAATGAAAAACTGTTTTTT
. | 11 | TRBJ2-4 | TRBV11-2 | few | CASSLGNIQYF | TGTGCCAGCAGCTTAGGAAACATTCAGTACTTC
. | 16 | TRBJ2-7 | TRBV18 | . | CASSPPNSRFSYEQYF | TGTGCCAGCTCACCACCGAACAGCCGTTTCTCCTACGAGCAGTACTTC
TRBD1 | 17 | TRBJ2-1 | TRBV18 | few | CASSPLLGTGGDNEQFF | TGTGCCAGCTCACCACTTCTGGGGACAGGGGGAGACAATGAGCAGTTCTTC
. | 14 | TRBJ1-1 | TRBV6-5 | . | CASSSRRLGTEAFF | TGTGCCAGCAGTTCACGGCGGTTGGGTACTGAAGCTTTCTTT
TRBD1 | 13 | TRBJ1-2 | TRBV5-4 | many | CASSPQGPYGYTF | TGTGCCAGCAGCCCACAGGGGCCCTATGGCTACACCTTC
. | 14 | TRBJ2-7 | TRBV20-1 | many | CSATGEGTNYEQYF | TGCAGTGCTACAGGGGAGGGAACTAACTACGAGCAGTACTTC
. | 10 | TRBJ1-6 | TRBV2 | . | CASSDAALHF | TGTGCCAGCAGTGACGCGGCCCTCCACTTT
. | 13 | TRBJ2-7 | TRBV20-1 | few | CSAHTLSGYEQYF | TGCAGTGCTCATACCCTTAGCGGTTACGAGCAGTACTTC
TRBD1 | 14 | TRBJ2-7 | TRBV27 | . | CASSFRTGSYEQYF | TGTGCCAGCAGTTTCCGGACAGGGTCCTACGAGCAGTACTTC
. | 16 | TRBJ2-6 | TRBV6-5 | . | CASSYILTSGANVLTF | TGTGCCAGCAGTTATATACTGACCTCTGGGGCCAACGTCCTGACTTTC
. | 12 | TRBJ2-7 | TRBV5-6 | . | CASSLVGAEQYF | TGTGCCAGCAGCTTGGTGGGGGCCGAGCAGTACTTC
TRBD1 | 14 | TRBJ2-7 | TRBV18 | many | CASSPGTDSYEQYF | TGTGCCAGCTCACCCGGGACAGACTCCTACGAGCAGTACTTC
TRBD1 | 16 | TRBJ2-3 | TRBV7-9 | many | CASSRNRGLLADTQYF | TGTGCCAGCAGCCGAAACAGGGGGTTACTAGCAGATACGCAGTATTTT
TRBD1 | 15 | TRBJ1-6 | TRBV12-3/TRBV12-4 | many | CASSWTGGSSSPLHF | TGTGCCAGCAGTTGGACAGGGGGAAGTAGTTCACCCCTCCACTTT
. | 13 | TRBJ1-5 | TRBV29-1 | . | CSVGDGPNQPQHF | TGCAGCGTTGGAGATGGCCCCAATCAGCCCCAGCATTTT
TRBD1 | 12 | TRBJ1-2 | TRBV12-3/TRBV12-4 | . | CASSPSDRGYTF | TGTGCCAGCAGTCCCTCGGACAGGGGCTACACCTTC
. | 15 | TRBJ1-1 | TRBV5-6 | . | CASSQPHRDISEAFF | TGTGCCAGCAGCCAACCGCACAGGGATATATCTGAAGCTTTCTTT
TRBD2 | 20 | TRBJ2-3 | TRBV10-3 | few | CAISESDWTSGGAVADTQYF | TGTGCCATCAGTGAGTCTGATTGGACTAGCGGGGGGGCCGTCGCAGATACGCAGTATTTT
. | 16 | TRBJ2-7 | TRBV7-9 | . | CASSSNPGRGGYEQYF | TGTGCCAGCAGCTCCAACCCGGGCAGGGGCGGATACGAGCAGTACTTC
. | 12 | TRBJ1-1 | TRBV2 | . | CASSAGSTEAFF | TGTGCCAGCAGTGCCGGAAGCACTGAAGCTTTCTTT
. | 12 | TRBJ2-7 | TRBV20-1 | many | CSARTGSYEQYF | TGCAGTGCTCGGACGGGATCCTACGAGCAGTACTTC
. | 12 | TRBJ1-5 | TRBV18 | many | CASSPLLEPQHF | TGTGCCAGCTCACCCCTCTTAGAACCCCAGCATTTT
. | 14 | TRBJ1-1 | TRBV12-3/TRBV12-4 | . | CASSLGGWPTEAFF | TGTGCCAGCAGTTTAGGGGGGTGGCCCACTGAAGCTTTCTTT
TRBD1 | 15 | TRBJ1-6 | TRBV20-1 | many | CSARDLGQGNSPLHF | TGCAGTGCTAGAGATCTGGGACAGGGAAATTCACCCCTCCACTTT
. | 15 | TRBJ2-5 | TRBV6-6 | many | CASSQGGGVGETQYF | TGTGCCAGCAGCCAGGGAGGGGGCGTAGGGGAGACCCAGTACTTC
TRBD1 | 15 | TRBJ1-2 | TRBV28 | many | CASSLPDRVDYGYTF | TGTGCCAGCAGTTTGCCGGACAGGGTTGACTATGGCTACACCTTC
. | 16 | TRBJ1-5 | TRBV28 | few | CASRSGSVYSNQPQHF | TGTGCCAGCAGGTCGGGGTCCGTTTATAGCAATCAGCCCCAGCATTTT
TRBD1 | 15 | TRBJ1-6 | TRBV28 | . | CASSAGQRYNSPLHF | TGTGCCAGCAGCGCGGGACAGAGATATAATTCACCCCTCCACTTT
. | 18 | TRBJ1-3 | TRBV20-1 | . | CSARSTHTRSTSGNTIYF | TGCAGTGCTAGAAGTACGCATACGCGGTCAACCTCTGGAAACACCATATATTTT
TRBD1 | 12 | TRBJ2-7 | TRBV7-6 | . | CASSPDRSEQYF | TGTGCCAGCAGCCCGGACAGGAGCGAGCAGTACTTC
. | 14 | TRBJ1-2 | TRBV7-2 | few | CASSSLQGSEGYTF | TGTGCCAGCAGCTCGCTTCAGGGGTCGGAGGGCTACACCTTC
. | 13 | TRBJ2-7 | TRBV11-2 | once | CASSRNPDYEQYF | TGTGCCAGCAGCCGAAACCCTGACTACGAGCAGTACTTC
. | 13 | TRBJ1-1 | TRBV30 | many | CAWSVGGGTEAFF | TGTGCCTGGAGTGTCGGAGGGGGCACTGAAGCTTTCTTT
. | 11 | TRBJ2-1 | TRBV28 | few | CAISEYNEQFF | TGTGCCATCTCCGAGTACAATGAGCAGTTCTTC
. | 13 | TRBJ2-6 | TRBV29-1 | few | CSVAGPGANVLTF | TGCAGCGTTGCGGGGCCTGGGGCCAACGTCCTGACTTTC